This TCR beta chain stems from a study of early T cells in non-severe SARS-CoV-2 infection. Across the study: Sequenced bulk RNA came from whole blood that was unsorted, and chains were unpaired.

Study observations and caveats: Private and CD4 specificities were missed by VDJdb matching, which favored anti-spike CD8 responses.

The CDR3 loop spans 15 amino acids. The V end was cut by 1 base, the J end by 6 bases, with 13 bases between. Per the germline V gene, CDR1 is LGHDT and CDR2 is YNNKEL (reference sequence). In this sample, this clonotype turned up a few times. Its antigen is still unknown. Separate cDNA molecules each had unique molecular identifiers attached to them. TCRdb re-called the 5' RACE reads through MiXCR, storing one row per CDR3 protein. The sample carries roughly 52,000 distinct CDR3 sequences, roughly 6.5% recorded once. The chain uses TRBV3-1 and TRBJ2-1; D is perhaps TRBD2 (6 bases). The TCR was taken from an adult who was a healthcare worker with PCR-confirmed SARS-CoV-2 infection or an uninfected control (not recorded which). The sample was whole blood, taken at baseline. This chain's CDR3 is CASSQVGAGSNEQFF. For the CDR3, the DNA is TGTGCCAGCAGCCAAGTAGGGGCGGGGTCCAATGAGCAGTTCTTC.